The 4 T cell receptor beta chains below all came from one sample that was sequenced in a study of T cell clonality in common variable immunodeficiency. Sequencing was performed with immunoSEQ multiplex PCR; in TCRdb, only in-frame clones are kept and a portion is missing. This table holds tens of thousands of clones with no singletons; the top ten claim over 1.5%. Sequencing was performed on peripheral blood mononuclear cells. All receptors derive from a person aged 18-70 years in good health.

At least ten counts were recorded for this clone. The CDR3 extends 3 residues past the end of the read, so its final part is completed from the germline J gene. V and J are TRBV20-1 and TRBJ2-4, with 13 bases identical to TRBD2. Germline assignment: CDR1 DFQATT and CDR2 SNEGSKA (reference sequence). The CDR3 loop spans 14 amino acids. The trim removed 5 bases at V and 4 bases at J, leaving 2 bases unmatched. The CDR3 protein is CSAPGLAGKNIQYF. The covered CDR3 bases are TGCAGTGCTCCGGGACTAGCGGGAAAAAACATT.

There are many counts of this clone. The CDR3 DNA, read in part, is TGCAGTGCTATAGCTAGCGCCAGCACAGATACG. This codes for CSAIASASTDT. The entire CDR3 reads CSAIASASTDTQYF. The chain recombines TRBV20-1 with TRBJ2-3, with a tentative D call TRBD2 (6 bases). With the read ending 3 residues before the CDR3 end, the germline J gene is used to fill in that end. This CDR3 is 14 amino acids long. V was shortened by 4 bases and J by 0 bases, with 11 bases between the two germline ends. Germline V CDR1 and CDR2: DFQATT, SNEGSKA (reference sequence).

Ten or more counts support this clone. The CDR3 end is not reached by the read, which stops 3 residues before it; the germline J gene fills it in. The chain employs TRBV28 and TRBJ2-3; 9 bases align to TRBD2. Losses at the gene ends were 7 bases for V and 3 bases for J; bases not matched to a gene: 8. Germline V gene data show CDR1 as MDHEN and CDR2 as SYDVKM. The CDR3 extends over 15 amino acids. The part of the CDR3 DNA that was read is TGTGCCAGCAATGGAGCGGGAGGAGCGACAGATACG. Translating gives CASNGAGGATDT. The complete CDR3 protein is CASNGAGGATDTQYF. Drawing the rest from reference TRBV28 and TRBJ2-3, the complete variable domain is DVKVTQSSRYLVKRTGEKVFLECVQDMDHENMFWYRQDPGLGLRLIYFSYDVKMKEKGDIPEGYSVSREKKERFSLILESASTNQTSMYLCASNGAGGATDTQYFGPGTRLTVL.

This clone was seen repeatedly, ten times or more. A much larger clone is a single base away; this may be a read error. The observed sequence ends 3 residues before the CDR3 terminus, with the missing tail filled in from the germline J gene. Other DNA sequences from this sample encode an identical CDR3 as well. J is TRBJ2-1 and V is TRBV20-1, with 11 positions matching TRBD2. Germline trimming cut 3 bases from V and 6 bases from J; bases unmatched to any gene: 10. The CDR3 has 16 amino acids. Germline values: CDR1 DFQATT, CDR2 SNEGSKA (reference sequence). The CDR3 here is CSARALAGVESNEQFF. CDR3 bases read: TGCAGTGCTAGGGCACTAGCGGGAGTCGAGAGCAATGAG.